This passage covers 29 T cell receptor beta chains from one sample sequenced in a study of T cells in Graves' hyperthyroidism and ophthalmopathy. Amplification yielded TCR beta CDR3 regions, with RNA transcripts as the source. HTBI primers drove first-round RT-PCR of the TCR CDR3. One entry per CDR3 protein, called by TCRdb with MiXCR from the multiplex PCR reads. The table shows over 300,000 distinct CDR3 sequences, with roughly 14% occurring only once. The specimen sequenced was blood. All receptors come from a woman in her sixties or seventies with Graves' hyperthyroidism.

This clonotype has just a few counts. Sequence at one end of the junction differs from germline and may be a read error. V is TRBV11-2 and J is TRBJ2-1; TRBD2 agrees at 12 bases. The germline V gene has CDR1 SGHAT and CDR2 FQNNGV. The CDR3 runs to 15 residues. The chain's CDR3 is CASSLGTSGPNTAVF. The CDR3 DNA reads TGTGCCAGCAGCCTAGGGACTAGCGGGCCAAATACTGCCGTCTTC.

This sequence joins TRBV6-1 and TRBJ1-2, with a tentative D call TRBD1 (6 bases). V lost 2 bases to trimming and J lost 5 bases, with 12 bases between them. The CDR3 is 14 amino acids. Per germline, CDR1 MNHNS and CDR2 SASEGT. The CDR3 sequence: CASSERDTVYGYTF. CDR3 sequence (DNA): TGTGCCAGCAGTGAAAGGGACACCGTTTATGGCTACACCTTC.

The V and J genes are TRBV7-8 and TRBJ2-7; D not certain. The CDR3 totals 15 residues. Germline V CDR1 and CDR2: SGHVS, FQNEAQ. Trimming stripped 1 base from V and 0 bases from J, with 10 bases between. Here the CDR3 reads CASSLVGIGSYEQYF. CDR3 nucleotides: TGTGCCAGCAGCTTAGTGGGAATCGGCTCCTACGAGCAGTACTTC.

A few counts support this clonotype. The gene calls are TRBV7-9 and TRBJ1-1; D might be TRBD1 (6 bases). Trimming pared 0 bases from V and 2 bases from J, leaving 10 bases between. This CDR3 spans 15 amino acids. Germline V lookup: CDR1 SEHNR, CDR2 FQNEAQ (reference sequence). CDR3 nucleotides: TGTGCCAGCAGCTTAGCGGGGGCCGGAAACACTGAAGCTTTCTTT. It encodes CASSLAGAGNTEAFF.

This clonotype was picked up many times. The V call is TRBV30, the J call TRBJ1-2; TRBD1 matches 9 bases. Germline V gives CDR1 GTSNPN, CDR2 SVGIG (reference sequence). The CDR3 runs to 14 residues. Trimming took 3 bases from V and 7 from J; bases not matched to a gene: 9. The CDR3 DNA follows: TGTGCCTGGAGCCCGGTACAGGGGGCGCGTGGCTACACCTTC. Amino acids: CAWSPVQGARGYTF.

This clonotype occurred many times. The CDR3 loop is CSALRLAGLVGNEQFF. In DNA, the CDR3 is TGCAGTGCTCTTAGACTAGCGGGGCTTGTGGGGAATGAGCAGTTCTTC. The chain couples TRBV20-1 to TRBJ2-1; 11 bases fit TRBD2. CDR3 length equals 16 residues. Looked up from germline, CDR1 is DFQATT and CDR2 is SNEGSKA (reference sequence). The junction had 13 bases not matched to a gene; V was cut back by 5 bases and J by 7 bases.

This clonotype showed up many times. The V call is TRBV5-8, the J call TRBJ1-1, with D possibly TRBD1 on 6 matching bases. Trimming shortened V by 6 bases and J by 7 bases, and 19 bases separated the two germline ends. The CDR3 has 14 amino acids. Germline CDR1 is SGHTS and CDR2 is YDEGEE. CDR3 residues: CASTRSGGADEAFF. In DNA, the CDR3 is TGTGCCAGCACCAGATCGGGGGGGGCGGATGAAGCTTTCTTT.

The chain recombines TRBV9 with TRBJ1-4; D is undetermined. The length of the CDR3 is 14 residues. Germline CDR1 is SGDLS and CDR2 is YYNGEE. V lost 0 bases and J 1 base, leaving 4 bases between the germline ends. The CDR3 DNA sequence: TGTGCCAGCAGCGTAGAGGGAACTAATGAAAAACTGTTTTTT. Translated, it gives CASSVEGTNEKLFF.

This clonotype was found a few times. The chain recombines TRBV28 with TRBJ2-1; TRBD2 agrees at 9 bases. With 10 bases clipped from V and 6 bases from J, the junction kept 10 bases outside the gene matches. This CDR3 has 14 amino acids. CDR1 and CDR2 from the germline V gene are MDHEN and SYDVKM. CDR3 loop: CATLISTSGNEQFF. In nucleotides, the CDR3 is TGTGCCACCTTAATATCGACTAGCGGCAATGAGCAGTTCTTC.

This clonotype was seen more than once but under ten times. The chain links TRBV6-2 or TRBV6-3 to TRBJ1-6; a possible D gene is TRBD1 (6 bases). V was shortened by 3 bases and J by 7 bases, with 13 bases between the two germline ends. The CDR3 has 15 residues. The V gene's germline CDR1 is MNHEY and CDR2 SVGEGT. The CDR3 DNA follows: TGTGCCAGCAGTTATATCAGGGGCTCCAATTCACCCCTCCACTTT. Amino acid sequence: CASSYIRGSNSPLHF.

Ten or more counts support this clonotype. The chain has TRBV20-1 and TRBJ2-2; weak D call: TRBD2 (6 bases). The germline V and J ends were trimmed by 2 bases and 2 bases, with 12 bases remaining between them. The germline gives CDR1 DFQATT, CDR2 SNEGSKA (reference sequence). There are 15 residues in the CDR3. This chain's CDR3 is CSARLGGLNTGELFF. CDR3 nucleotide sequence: TGCAGTGCTAGATTGGGGGGACTCAACACCGGGGAGCTGTTTTTT.

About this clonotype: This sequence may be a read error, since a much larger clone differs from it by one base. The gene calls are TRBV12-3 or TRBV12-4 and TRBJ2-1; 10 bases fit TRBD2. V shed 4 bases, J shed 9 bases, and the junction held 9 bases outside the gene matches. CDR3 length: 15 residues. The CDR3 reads CASSSSGRRWGEQFF. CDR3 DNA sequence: TGTGCCAGCAGTTCTAGCGGGAGAAGGTGGGGTGAGCAGTTCTTC.

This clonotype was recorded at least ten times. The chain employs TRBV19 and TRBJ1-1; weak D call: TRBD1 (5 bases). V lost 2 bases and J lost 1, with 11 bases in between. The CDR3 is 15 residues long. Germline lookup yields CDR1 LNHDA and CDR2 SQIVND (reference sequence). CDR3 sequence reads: CASSIWGRANTEAFF. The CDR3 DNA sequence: TGTGCCAGTAGTATATGGGGCAGGGCGAACACTGAAGCTTTCTTT. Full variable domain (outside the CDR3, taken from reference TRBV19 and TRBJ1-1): DGGITQSPKYLFRKEGQNVTLSCEQNLNHDAMYWYRQDPGQGLRLIYYSQIVNDFQKGDIAEGYSVSREKKESFPLTVTSAQKNPTAFYLCASSIWGRANTEAFFGQGTRLTVV.

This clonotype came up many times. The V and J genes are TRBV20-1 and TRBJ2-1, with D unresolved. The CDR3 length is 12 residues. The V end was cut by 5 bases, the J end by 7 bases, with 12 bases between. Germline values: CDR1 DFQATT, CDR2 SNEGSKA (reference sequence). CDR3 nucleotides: TGCAGTGCTGACCCTCATGGGAATGAGCAGTTCTTC. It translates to CSADPHGNEQFF.

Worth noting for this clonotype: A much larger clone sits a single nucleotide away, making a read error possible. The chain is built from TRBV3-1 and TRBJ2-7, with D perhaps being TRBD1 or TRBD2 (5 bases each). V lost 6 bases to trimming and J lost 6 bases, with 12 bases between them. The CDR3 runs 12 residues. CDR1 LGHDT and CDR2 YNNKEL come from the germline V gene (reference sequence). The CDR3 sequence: CASSTYGAEQYF. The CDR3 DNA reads TGTGCCAGCAGTACCTACGGGGCCGAGCAGTACTTC.

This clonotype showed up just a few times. The CDR3 coding sequence is TGTGCCAGCAGTGAAGCGAGGAGGGAGGCAGCCTATAATTCACCCCTCCACTTT. It specifies CASSEARREAAYNSPLHF. The rearrangement joins TRBV6-1 to TRBJ1-6, with unresolved D. Germline CDR1 MNHNS, CDR2 SASEGT. The CDR3 length is 18 residues. Trimming left V 0 bases short and J 2 bases short, with 14 bases between.

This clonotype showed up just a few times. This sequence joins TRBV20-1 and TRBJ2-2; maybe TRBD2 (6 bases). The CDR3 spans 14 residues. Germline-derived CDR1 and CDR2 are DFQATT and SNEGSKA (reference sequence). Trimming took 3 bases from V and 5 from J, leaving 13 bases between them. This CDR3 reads CSASTGSGTGELFF. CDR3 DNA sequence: TGCAGTGCTAGTACCGGGAGTGGAACCGGGGAGCTGTTTTTT.

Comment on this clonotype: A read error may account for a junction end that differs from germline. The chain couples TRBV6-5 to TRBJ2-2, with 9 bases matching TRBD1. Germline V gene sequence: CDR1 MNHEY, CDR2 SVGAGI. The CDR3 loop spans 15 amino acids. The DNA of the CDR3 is TGTGCCAGCAGTTCCGGACAGGGGCGGTCCGGTGAGCTGTTTTTT. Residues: CASSSGQGRSGELFF.

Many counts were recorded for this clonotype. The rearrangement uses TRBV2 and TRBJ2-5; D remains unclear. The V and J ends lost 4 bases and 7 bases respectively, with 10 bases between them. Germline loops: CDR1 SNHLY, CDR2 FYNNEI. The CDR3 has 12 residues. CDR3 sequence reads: CASSVNPGTQYF. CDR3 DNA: TGTGCCAGCAGTGTCAACCCCGGGACCCAGTACTTC.

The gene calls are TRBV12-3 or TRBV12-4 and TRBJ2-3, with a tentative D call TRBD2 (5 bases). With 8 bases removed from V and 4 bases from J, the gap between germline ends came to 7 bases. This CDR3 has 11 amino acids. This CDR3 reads CASGSPDTQYF. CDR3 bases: TGTGCCAGCGGGAGCCCAGATACGCAGTATTTT.

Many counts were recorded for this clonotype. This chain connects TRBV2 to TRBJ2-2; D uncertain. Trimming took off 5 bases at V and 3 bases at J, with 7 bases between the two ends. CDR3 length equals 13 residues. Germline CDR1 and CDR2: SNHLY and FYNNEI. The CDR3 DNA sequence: TGTGCCAGCAGTCCGGGCCACACCGGGGAGCTGTTTTTT. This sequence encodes CASSPGHTGELFF.

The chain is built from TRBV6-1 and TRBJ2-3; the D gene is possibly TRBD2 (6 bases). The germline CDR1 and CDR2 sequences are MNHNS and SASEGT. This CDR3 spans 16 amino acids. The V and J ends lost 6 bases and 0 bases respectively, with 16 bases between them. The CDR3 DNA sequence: TGTGCCAGCAGCCGGGGGTCGCCCCGAAGCACAGATACGCAGTATTTT. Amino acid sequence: CASSRGSPRSTDTQYF.

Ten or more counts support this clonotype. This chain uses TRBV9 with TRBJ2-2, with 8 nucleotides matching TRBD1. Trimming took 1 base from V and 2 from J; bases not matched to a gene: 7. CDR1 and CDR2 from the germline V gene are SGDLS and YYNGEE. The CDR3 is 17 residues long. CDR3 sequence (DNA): TGTGCCAGCAGCGTAAGTGCGGGGACAGGAAACACCGGGGAGCTGTTTTTT. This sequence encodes CASSVSAGTGNTGELFF.

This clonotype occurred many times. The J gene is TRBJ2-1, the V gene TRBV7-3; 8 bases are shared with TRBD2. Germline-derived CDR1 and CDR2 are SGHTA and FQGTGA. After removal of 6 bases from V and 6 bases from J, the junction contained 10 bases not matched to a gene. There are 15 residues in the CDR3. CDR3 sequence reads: CASSSTSGSFNEQFF. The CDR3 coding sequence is TGTGCCAGCAGTTCTACCAGCGGGAGTTTCAATGAGCAGTTCTTC.

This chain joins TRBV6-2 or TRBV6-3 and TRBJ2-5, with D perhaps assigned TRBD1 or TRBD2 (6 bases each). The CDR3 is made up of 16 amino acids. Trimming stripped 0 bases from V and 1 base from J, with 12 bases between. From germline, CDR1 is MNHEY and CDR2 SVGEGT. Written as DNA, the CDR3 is TGTGCCAGCAGTTACTCAGGAGGGACAACCCAAGAGACCCAGTACTTC. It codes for CASSYSGGTTQETQYF.

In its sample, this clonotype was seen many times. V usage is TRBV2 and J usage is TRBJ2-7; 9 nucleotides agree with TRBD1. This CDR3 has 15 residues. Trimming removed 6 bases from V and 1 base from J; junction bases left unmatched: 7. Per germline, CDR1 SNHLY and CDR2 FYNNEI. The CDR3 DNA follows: TGTGCCAGCAGGGATCCGGGACAGGGATCCTACGAGCAGTACTTC. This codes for CASRDPGQGSYEQYF. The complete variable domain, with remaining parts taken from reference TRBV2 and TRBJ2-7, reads EPEVTQTPSHQVTQMGQEVILRCVPISNHLYFYWYRQILGQKVEFLVSFYNNEISEKSEIFDDQFSVERPDGSNFTLKIRSTKLEDSAMYFCASRDPGQGSYEQYFGPGTRLTVT.

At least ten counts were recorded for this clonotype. The CDR3 DNA reads as TGTGCCAGCAGTGGATCCTGGACAGGGGACGAGCAGTACTTC. It encodes CASSGSWTGDEQYF. The V and J genes are TRBV2 and TRBJ2-7; the match to TRBD1 covers 9 bases. This CDR3 comprises 14 residues. CDR1 is SNHLY, CDR2 FYNNEI, per germline. Losses at the gene ends were 4 bases for V and 5 bases for J; bases not matched to a gene: 6. The whole variable domain, remainder taken from reference TRBV2 and TRBJ2-7, is EPEVTQTPSHQVTQMGQEVILRCVPISNHLYFYWYRQILGQKVEFLVSFYNNEISEKSEIFDDQFSVERPDGSNFTLKIRSTKLEDSAMYFCASSGSWTGDEQYFGPGTRLTVT.

The CDR3 DNA reads TGTGCCAGCAGTTTATACGAAATAAAGCAGGGGGATTTAGGTGACACCATATATTTT. As protein: CASSLYEIKQGDLGDTIYF. The chain links TRBV12-3 or TRBV12-4 to TRBJ1-3, with 7 bases aligning to TRBD1. The J segment lost 8 bases and the V segment lost 2 bases, leaving 21 bases of the junction unmatched. The CDR3 spans 19 residues.

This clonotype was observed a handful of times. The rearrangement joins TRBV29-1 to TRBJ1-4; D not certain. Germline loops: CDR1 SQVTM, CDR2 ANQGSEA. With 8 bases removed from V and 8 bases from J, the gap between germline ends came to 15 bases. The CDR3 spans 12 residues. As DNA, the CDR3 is TGCAGCACCATGGGAGGTGGAGAAAAACTGTTTTTT. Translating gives CSTMGGGEKLFF.